This is a list of T cell receptor beta chains from one sample in a study of T-cell reconstitution after alpha-beta-depleted transplantation in children. TCRdb reprocessed the PCR reads with MiXCR, giving one entry per CDR3 protein. The table shows around 580,000 distinct CDR3 sequences, with roughly 23% occurring only once. Sequenced here: PBMCs, mostly from graft donor cells, sampled 360 days after TCRalphabeta/CD19-depleted stem cell transplant. Every receptor here comes from a boy under two years old who had a stem cell transplant for acute myeloid leukemia, so the T cells may come from the graft donor. Each CDR3 is given with its conserved first and last residue. A D gene is named only where the DNA matches it firmly. A clone size is listed for some rows: how often the clone was seen (once, few, many), or a class if it is expanded.

>many|TRBV20-1|TRBJ2-1|.
TGCAGTGCTAGAGAGGGACCCGGGGGGCCCTACAATGAGCAGTTCTTC
CSAREGPGGPYNEQFF
>many|TRBV5-1|TRBJ1-4|.
TGCGCCAGCAGCCTACGGGACGGGTATGAAAAACTGTTTTTT
CASSLRDGYEKLFF
>.|TRBV25-1|TRBJ1-2|.
TGTGCCAGCAGTGTTGGGTTGCATGGCTACACCTTC
CASSVGLHGYTF
>.|TRBV14|TRBJ1-2|.
TGTGCCAGCAGCCAAGTCTCGTCGGGCTACACCTTC
CASSQVSSGYTF
>.|TRBV28|TRBJ2-2|.
TGTGCCAGCACCCCGACAGGTGCTAACACCGGGGAGCTGTTTTTT
CASTPTGANTGELFF
>.|TRBV6-2/TRBV6-3|TRBJ2-7|TRBD2
TGTGCCAGCGGGAGGGGAATCAGCTCCTACGAGCAGTACTTC
CASGRGISSYEQYF
>many|TRBV12-3/TRBV12-4|TRBJ1-2|TRBD1
TGTGCCAGCAGTTTGGTCGGACAGGGAGGTGGCTACACCTTC
CASSLVGQGGGYTF
>.|TRBV12-5|TRBJ1-2|.
TGTGCTAGTGGTTTGGTACGGGAGGGGAGTTACTATGGCTACACCTTC
CASGLVREGSYYGYTF
>few|TRBV5-5|TRBJ1-4|.
TGTGCCAGCAGCTTGGGGACAGAGAGGAATGAAAAACTGTTTTTT
CASSLGTERNEKLFF
>many|TRBV4-1|TRBJ2-3|TRBD2
TGCGCCAGCAGCCAACCGGGACTAGCCGGCACAGATACGCAGTATTTT
CASSQPGLAGTDTQYF
>many|TRBV12-3/TRBV12-4|TRBJ1-4|.
TGTGCCAGCAGTTTCGGGGAGTATGAAAAACTGTTTTTT
CASSFGEYEKLFF
>.|TRBV2|TRBJ1-5|TRBD1
TGTGCCAGCAGCGGACAGGGCCATCAGCCCCAGCATTTT
CASSGQGHQPQHF
>many|TRBV28|TRBJ1-5|.
TGTGCCAGCAGTCCCTACCGTAGGAGCAGGGGCGATCAGCCCCAGCATTTT
CASSPYRRSRGDQPQHF
>few|TRBV21-1|TRBJ1-1|.
TGTGCCAGCAGCAAAGGGACAGGGGAGATGAACACTGAAGCTTTCTTT
CASSKGTGEMNTEAFF
>.|TRBV25-1|TRBJ2-2|TRBD1
TGTGCCAGCAGTACCCGACAGGGGGACACCGGGGAGCTGTTTTTT
CASSTRQGDTGELFF
>many|TRBV7-9|TRBJ1-2|.
TGTGCCAGCAGCTTCGGACCCGGGGGCCCCTATGGCTACACCTTC
CASSFGPGGPYGYTF
>few|TRBV7-2|TRBJ2-1|.
TGTGCCAGCAGTTTAATGGGGGCAAGTGAGCAGTTCTTC
CASSLMGASEQFF
>few|TRBV11-2|TRBJ2-5|.
TGTGCCAGCAGCTTTAAGACCACTTTTCTACGAAGGGAAGAGACCCAGTACTTC
CASSFKTTFLRREETQYF
>few|TRBV29-1|TRBJ2-5|.
TGCAGCGTTCTGGGGCAGATCCAAGAGACCCAGTACTTC
CSVLGQIQETQYF
>few|TRBV4-1|TRBJ1-1|.
TGCGCCAGCAGCCAAGTAATCAGGGACCCGCGGGACACTGAAGCTTTCTTT
CASSQVIRDPRDTEAFF
>.|TRBV6-1|TRBJ2-5|.
TGTGCCTGCCGAACCGAGGGACGGGAGACCCAGTACTTC
CACRTEGRETQYF
>few|TRBV2|TRBJ2-1|.
TGTGCCAGCAGTGAAGGGGGCCGCTCCTACAATGAGCAGTTCTTC
CASSEGGRSYNEQFF
>few|TRBV12-3/TRBV12-4|TRBJ1-5|.
TGTGCCAGCGGGATGGACCTCAATCAGCCCCAGCATTTT
CASGMDLNQPQHF
>.|TRBV5-1|TRBJ1-4|.
TGCGCCAGCAGTCGGCCGGAAACAGGGCCCCGTAATGAAAAACTGTTTTTT
CASSRPETGPRNEKLFF
>.|TRBV5-1|TRBJ1-4|.
TGCGCCAGCAGCCAACAGGGTGCTGGGGAAAAACTGTTTTTT
CASSQQGAGEKLFF
>few|TRBV10-3|TRBJ2-5|.
TGTGCCATCAGTGAGGGAACGGGGGTTGAGACCCAGTACTTC
CAISEGTGVETQYF
>.|TRBV7-2|TRBJ2-1|TRBD2
TGTGCCAGCAGCGAACGGACTAGTTCGAGTGAGCAGTTCTTC
CASSERTSSSEQFF
>.|TRBV12-3/TRBV12-4|TRBJ2-1|TRBD1
TGTGCCAGCATCACTGCCGGGACAGGGGGCTACAATGAGCAGTTCTTC
CASITAGTGGYNEQFF
>.|TRBV24-1|TRBJ2-3|.
TGTGCCACCAGTGAGCCAGGGGGGGGCACAGATACGCAGTATTTT
CATSEPGGGTDTQYF
>few|TRBV11-2|TRBJ2-1|TRBD2
TGTGCCAGCAGCTCCGGACTAGGAGGGAGCAGTTCGGCCCTGTTCTTC
CASSSGLGGSSSALFF
>.|TRBV5-6|TRBJ2-4|.
TGTGCCAGCACCTTAAACCCAGAAAACATTCAGTACTTC
CASTLNPENIQYF
>many|TRBV20-1|TRBJ1-1|.
TGCAGTGCCACCACGGGAGGGGAGGCCACTGAAGCTTTCTTT
CSATTGGEATEAFF
>.|TRBV20-1|TRBJ1-3|.
TGCAGTGCTAAAGGCTCCTCTATCTCTGGAAACACCATATATTTT
CSAKGSSISGNTIYF
>many|TRBV10-3|TRBJ2-7|.
TGTGCCATCAGTGCCCGGGAGTCCTACGAGCAGTACTTC
CAISARESYEQYF
>few|TRBV12-3/TRBV12-4|TRBJ2-5|.
TGTGCCAGCAGCTTTGAGGCACCGTTCCAAGAGACCCAGTACTTC
CASSFEAPFQETQYF
>many|TRBV27|TRBJ2-7|.
TGTGCCAGCAGTTTTGTGGGCCAGAACTACGAGCAGTACTTC
CASSFVGQNYEQYF
>.|TRBV10-2|TRBJ2-3|TRBD2
TGCGCCAGCAGGGTAGCGGGGGGCCCGGATACGCAGTATTTT
CASRVAGGPDTQYF
>.|TRBV12-3/TRBV12-4|TRBJ1-6|.
TGTGCCAGCAGTTTTAAAGGGGGGAAATATAATTCACCCCTCCACTTT
CASSFKGGKYNSPLHF
>many|TRBV5-1|TRBJ2-2|.
TGCGCCAGCAGCTTTGGTCACATCGGAGGCGGGGAGCTGTTTTTT
CASSFGHIGGGELFF
>few|TRBV7-2|TRBJ2-1|TRBD2
TGTGCCAGCTGCCGGAGCGGGGGGGCCCCCAATGAGCAGTTCTTC
CASCRSGGAPNEQFF
>few|TRBV7-2|TRBJ2-4|TRBD1
TGTGCCAGCAGCTCACAGGGGATGGGGTCCAAAAACATTCAGTACTTC
CASSSQGMGSKNIQYF
>.|TRBV6-5|TRBJ2-1|.
TGTGCCAGCAGTTATTCCCAATATACCTCCTACAATGAGCAGTTCTTC
CASSYSQYTSYNEQFF
>many|TRBV20-1|TRBJ2-5|.
TGCAGTGCTAGTCGCCAGAACTGGGAGACCCAGTACTTC
CSASRQNWETQYF
>few|TRBV25-1|TRBJ2-1|TRBD1
TGTGCCAGCAGTGAACAGACAGGGGTAGGGGAGCAGTTCTTC
CASSEQTGVGEQFF
>.|TRBV5-1|TRBJ2-7|.
TGCGCCAGCAGCTTGCCGACCGCAGGCTCCTACGAGCAGTACTTC
CASSLPTAGSYEQYF
>many|TRBV20-1|TRBJ2-3|.
TGCAGTGCTAACCGGGACATAGGATCCACAGATACGCAGTATTTT
CSANRDIGSTDTQYF
>few|TRBV6-1|TRBJ1-5|TRBD1
TGTGCCAGCAGTCCCGGACAGGAACCTCATCAGCCCCAGCATTTT
CASSPGQEPHQPQHF